This T cell receptor beta chain is drawn from a study of shared clonotypes between healthy human individuals (dated by TCRdb to 2020 to 2022). With regard to the full study: Two women and a few men aged 18 to 49 years were included in the cohort. Per donor, three plates each were used for CD4 naive and CD4 memory, two for CD8 naive, and one for CD8 memory. Each donor's leukapheresis produced roughly between about 0.9 and 9.5 billion PBMCs. To increase sequencing depth and limit assay-specific biases, different laboratories used diverse techniques to prepare libraries and sequence TCR repertoires. Blood TCR repertoires of a handful of healthy adults were deeply sequenced to estimate repertoire size and the extent of clonotype sharing between individuals. What the research found in general, with its limitations: Sampling was limited to blood, and TCR repertoires in tissue likely differ from TCR repertoires in blood. Based on pairwise subsampling, the degree of clonotype sharing among donors was expected to be affected by sequencing depth. Across a handful of donors, approximately 5% of naive CD4, roughly 3.3% of naive CD8, roughly 2.2% of memory CD4, and about 0.4% of memory CD8 clonotypes were shared. Naive subsets generally had larger estimated clonotype richness than memory subsets. The small number of donors limited the genetic and exposure-history diversity represented. Compared with non-shared clonotypes, clonotypes shared by all four sorted-subset donors had higher generation probabilities. Rarefaction of sorted-subset datasets indicated incomplete sequencing despite the large sequencing depth.

Using the deep immunoSEQ assay, multiplex PCR amplified TCR CDR3 regions from genomic DNA. Extracted genomic DNA from each cell subset was spread evenly across all wells of several immunoSEQ 96-well plates, with each plate serving as a replicate. For sorted subsets, 200 to 250 ng of genomic DNA, equivalent to 25,000 to 35,000 T cell genomes, went into each replicate PCR. Purified libraries were measured with a Qubit 3.0 fluorometer, size-checked on a Bioanalyzer 2100, and measured again with the KAPA Library Quantification kit. Every immunoSEQ 96-well plate was sequenced on a separate single-read 150-cycle Illumina NextSeq 550 flow cell. On the study's bioinformatics: The immunoSEQ output contained only junctional sequences without quality scores, so filtering could not match that applied to full-length reads. Sequences were annotated with PyIR, a Python wrapper for IgBLAST v1.9, using IMGT germline references to assign V/J genes and CDR3. Reads were filtered out if the reads had weak V/J assignments (E-value above 1e-6), no CDR3, stop codons, out-of-frame junctions, or ambiguous translated residues. V3J clonotypes were defined by identical inferred V gene, J gene, and CDR3 amino acid sequence. To compute the percentage overlap between repertoires, the number of shared unique clonotypes was divided by the size of the smaller repertoire. Richness of each repertoire was evaluated using RTK rarefaction, the Chao1 estimator, and Recon v2.1 estimates of unobserved clonotypes. For all TCRbeta clonotypes obtained by the gDNA method from a few donors, generation probabilities were computed with OLGA. In its TCRdb copy, this immuneACCESS table keeps in-frame sequences only and misses some clones. Where compared with another copy, unresolved V genes explain less than half of these, and the others have no known cause. The V and J calls and clone size come from that table; D and trimming were worked out from the DNA. The sample profile shows millions of clones; 85% to 95% of them were found once. About 1.1% of the sample is in the top ten clones.

CD8 naive samples were CD45RO-negative cells positively selected for CCR7, giving a CD45RA+CCR7+ population that excluded TemRA cells. The donors were healthy, HIV-negative adults with no recently reported acute infections or vaccinations. Only Caucasian adults living in Nashville, Tennessee, USA were represented among the donors. Blood was collected by leukapheresis, and PBMCs were isolated by Ficoll-Histopaque density gradient centrifugation and then cryopreserved in liquid nitrogen vapor phase. Analytical flow cytometry was used to check the purity and quantity of every magnetically sorted T cell population. Genomic DNA was isolated from each sorted fraction and quantified by UV absorbance on a Nanodrop 2000c. As concerns this clone: Its antigen has not been determined. Base qualities were left out, and no much larger clone turns up one base away.

The TCR was taken from a man between 18 and 29 years old in good health. The sequenced sample was naive CD8+ T cells sorted from blood. According to the study, the label for this sample's cell subset or site signals: CD45RA+CCR7+.

CDR3 reads: CASSPRTSYEQYF. The DNA is as follows: TGTGCCAGCAGCCCTAGGACGTCCTACGAGCAGTACTTC. Here the chain combines TRBV13 and TRBJ2-7, with an unclear D gene assignment. Spanning cysteine to phenylalanine, the CDR3 consists of 13 amino acids. This entry keeps only the CDR3 DNA: 39 bases, framed from base 1. Trimming at the junction amounts to 5 bases on V and 1 base on J, and the germline ends lie 9 bases apart. Taken from the germline V gene (reference sequence), the CDR1 and CDR2 loops are PRHDT and FYEKMQ.